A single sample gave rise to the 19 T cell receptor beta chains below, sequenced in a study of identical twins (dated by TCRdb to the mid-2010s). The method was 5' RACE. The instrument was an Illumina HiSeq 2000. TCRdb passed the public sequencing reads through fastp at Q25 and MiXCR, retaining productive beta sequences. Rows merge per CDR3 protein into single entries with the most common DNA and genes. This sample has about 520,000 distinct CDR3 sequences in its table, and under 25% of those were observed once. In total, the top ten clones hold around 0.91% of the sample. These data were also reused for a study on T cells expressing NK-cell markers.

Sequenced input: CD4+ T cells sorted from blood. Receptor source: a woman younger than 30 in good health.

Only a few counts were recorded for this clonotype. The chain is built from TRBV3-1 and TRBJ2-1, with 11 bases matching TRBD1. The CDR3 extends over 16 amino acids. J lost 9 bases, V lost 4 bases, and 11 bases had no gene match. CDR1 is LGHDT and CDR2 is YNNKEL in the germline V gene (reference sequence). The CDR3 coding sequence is TGTGCCAGCAGCCCACCTCCCGGACAGGGGGCCGGTGAGCAGTTCTTC. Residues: CASSPPPGQGAGEQFF.

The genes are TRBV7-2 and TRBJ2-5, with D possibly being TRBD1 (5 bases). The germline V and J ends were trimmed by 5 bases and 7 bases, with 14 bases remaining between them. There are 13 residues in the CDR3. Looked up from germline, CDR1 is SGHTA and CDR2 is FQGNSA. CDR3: CASSPQGSGTQYF. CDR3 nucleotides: TGTGCCAGCAGCCCCCAGGGCTCGGGGACCCAGTACTTC.

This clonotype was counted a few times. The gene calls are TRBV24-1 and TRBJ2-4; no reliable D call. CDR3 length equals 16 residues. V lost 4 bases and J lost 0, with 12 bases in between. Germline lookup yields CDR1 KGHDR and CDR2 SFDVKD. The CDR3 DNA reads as TGTGCCACCAGTGACCTTCTGATACTAGCCAAAAACATTCAGTACTTC. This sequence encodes CATSDLLILAKNIQYF.

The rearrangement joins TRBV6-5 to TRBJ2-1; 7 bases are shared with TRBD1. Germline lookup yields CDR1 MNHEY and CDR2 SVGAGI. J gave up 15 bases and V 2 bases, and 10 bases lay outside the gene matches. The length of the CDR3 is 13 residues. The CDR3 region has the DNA TGTGCCAGCAGTTACACCACTCGGGACAGATCGTTCTTC. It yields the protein CASSYTTRDRSFF.

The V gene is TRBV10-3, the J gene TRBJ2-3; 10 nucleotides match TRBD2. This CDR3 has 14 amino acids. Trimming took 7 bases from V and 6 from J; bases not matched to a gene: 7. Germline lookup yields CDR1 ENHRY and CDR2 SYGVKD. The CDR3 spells CAIKEREGRDTQYF. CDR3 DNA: TGTGCCATCAAGGAGCGGGAGGGCCGGGATACGCAGTATTTT.

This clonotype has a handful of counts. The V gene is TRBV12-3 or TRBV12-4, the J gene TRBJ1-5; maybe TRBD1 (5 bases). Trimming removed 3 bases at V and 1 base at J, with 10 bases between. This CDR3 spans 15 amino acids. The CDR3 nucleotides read TGTGCCAGCAGTTTTCAGGGATTGAGCAATCAGCCCCAGCATTTT. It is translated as CASSFQGLSNQPQHF.

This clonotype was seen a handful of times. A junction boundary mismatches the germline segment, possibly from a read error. The CDR3 reads CASSGQGVNYGYIF. CDR3 nucleotides: TGCGCCAGCAGCGGACAGGGGGTAAACTATGGCTACATCTTC. The rearrangement uses TRBV5-1 and TRBJ1-2; the match to TRBD1 covers 10 bases. This CDR3 comprises 14 residues. Germline V CDR1 and CDR2: SGHRS, YFSETQ.

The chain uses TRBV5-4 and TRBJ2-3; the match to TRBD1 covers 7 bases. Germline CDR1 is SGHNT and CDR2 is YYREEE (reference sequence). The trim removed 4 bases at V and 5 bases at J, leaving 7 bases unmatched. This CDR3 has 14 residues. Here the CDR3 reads CASSLRQGGDTQYF. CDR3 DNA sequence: TGTGCCAGCAGCCTTAGACAGGGTGGAGATACGCAGTATTTT.

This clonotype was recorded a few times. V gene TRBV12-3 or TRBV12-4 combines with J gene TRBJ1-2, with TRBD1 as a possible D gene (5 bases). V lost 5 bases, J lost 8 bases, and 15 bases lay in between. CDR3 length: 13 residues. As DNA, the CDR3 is TGTGCCAGCAGTACGCGACAGAGGGGAGGCTACACCTTC. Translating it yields CASSTRQRGGYTF.

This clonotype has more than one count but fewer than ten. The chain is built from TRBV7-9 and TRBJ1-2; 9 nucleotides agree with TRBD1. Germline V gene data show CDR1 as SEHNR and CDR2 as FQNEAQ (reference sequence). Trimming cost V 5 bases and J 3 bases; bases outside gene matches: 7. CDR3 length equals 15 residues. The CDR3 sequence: CASSRAGTGHYGYTF. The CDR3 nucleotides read TGTGCCAGCAGCCGAGCCGGGACAGGGCACTATGGCTACACCTTC. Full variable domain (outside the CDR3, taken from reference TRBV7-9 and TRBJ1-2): DTGVSQNPRHKITKRGQNVTFRCDPISEHNRLYWYRQTLGQGPEFLTYFQNEAQLEKSRLLSDRFSAERPKGSFSTLEIQRTEQGDSAMYLCASSRAGTGHYGYTFGSGTRLTVV.

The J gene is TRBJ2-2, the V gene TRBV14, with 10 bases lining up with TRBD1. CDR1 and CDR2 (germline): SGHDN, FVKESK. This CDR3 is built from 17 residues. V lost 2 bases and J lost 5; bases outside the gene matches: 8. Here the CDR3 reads CASSQRPGQGSTGELFF. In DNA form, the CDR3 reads TGTGCCAGCAGCCAAAGGCCGGGACAGGGGAGTACCGGGGAGCTGTTTTTT.

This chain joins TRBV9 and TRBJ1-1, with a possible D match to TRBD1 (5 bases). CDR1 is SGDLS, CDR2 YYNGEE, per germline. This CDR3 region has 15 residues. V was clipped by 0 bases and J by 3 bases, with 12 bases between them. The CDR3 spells CASSVDEARDTEAFF. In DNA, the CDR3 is TGTGCCAGCAGCGTAGACGAGGCCAGGGACACTGAAGCTTTCTTT.

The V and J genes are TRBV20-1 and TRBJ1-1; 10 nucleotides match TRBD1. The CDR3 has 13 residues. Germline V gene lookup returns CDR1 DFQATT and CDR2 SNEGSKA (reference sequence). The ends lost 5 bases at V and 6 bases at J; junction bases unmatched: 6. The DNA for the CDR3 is TGCAGTGCTCAGAGACAGGGGGCCGCTGAAGCTTTCTTT. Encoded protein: CSAQRQGAAEAFF.

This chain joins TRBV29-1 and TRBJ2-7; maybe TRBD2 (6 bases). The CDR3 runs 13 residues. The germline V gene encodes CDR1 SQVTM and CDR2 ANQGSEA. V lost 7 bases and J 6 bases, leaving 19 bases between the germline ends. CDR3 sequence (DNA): TGCAGCGCTGGGAGGCAGGGCAATTTCGAGCAGTACTTC. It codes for CSAGRQGNFEQYF.

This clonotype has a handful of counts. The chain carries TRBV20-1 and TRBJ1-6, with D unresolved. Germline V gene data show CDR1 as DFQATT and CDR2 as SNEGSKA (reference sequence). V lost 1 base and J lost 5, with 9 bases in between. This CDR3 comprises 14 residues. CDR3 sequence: CSARVGVHNSPLHF. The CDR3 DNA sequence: TGCAGTGCTAGAGTCGGGGTGCATAATTCACCCCTCCACTTT.

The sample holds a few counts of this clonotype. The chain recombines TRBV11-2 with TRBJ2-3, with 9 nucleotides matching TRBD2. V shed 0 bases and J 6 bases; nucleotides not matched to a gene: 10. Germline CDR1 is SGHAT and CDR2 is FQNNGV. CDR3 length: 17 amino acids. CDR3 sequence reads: CASSLESPAGGLDTQYF. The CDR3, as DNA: TGTGCCAGCAGCTTAGAGTCCCCAGCGGGAGGTTTGGATACGCAGTATTTT.

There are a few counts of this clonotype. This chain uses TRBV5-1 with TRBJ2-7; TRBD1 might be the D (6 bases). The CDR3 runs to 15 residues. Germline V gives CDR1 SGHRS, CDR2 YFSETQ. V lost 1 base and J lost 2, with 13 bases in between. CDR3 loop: CASSLLAGATYEQYF. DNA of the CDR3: TGCGCCAGCAGCTTGCTGGCAGGGGCCACCTACGAGCAGTACTTC.

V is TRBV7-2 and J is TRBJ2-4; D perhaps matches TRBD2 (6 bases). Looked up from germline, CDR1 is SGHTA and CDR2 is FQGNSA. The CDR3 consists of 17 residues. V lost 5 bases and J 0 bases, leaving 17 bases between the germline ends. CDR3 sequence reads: CASSGDSGRLAKNIQYF. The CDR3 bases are TGTGCCAGCAGCGGGGATAGCGGTCGCCTAGCCAAAAACATTCAGTACTTC.

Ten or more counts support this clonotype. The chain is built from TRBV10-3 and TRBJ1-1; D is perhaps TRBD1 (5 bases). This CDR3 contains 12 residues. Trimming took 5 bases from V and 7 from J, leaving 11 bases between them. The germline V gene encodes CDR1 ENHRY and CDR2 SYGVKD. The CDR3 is CAISKDTHEAFF. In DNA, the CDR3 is TGTGCCATCAGTAAGGACACCCATGAAGCTTTCTTT.